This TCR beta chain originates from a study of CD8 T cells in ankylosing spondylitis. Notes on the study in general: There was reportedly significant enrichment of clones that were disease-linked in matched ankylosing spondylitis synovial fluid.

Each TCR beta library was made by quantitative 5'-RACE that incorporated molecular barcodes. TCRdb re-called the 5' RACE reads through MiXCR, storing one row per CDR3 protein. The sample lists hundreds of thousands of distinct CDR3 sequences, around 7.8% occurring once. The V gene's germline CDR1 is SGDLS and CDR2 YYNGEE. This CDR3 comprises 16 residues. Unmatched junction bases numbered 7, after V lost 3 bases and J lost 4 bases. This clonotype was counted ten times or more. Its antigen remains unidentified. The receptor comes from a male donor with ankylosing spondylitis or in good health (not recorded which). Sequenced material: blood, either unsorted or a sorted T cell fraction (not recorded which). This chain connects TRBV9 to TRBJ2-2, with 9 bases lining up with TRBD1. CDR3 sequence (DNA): TGTGCCAGCAGCGAGGACAGGGGTTCGGGCACCGGGGAGCTGTTTTTT. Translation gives CASSEDRGSGTGELFF.